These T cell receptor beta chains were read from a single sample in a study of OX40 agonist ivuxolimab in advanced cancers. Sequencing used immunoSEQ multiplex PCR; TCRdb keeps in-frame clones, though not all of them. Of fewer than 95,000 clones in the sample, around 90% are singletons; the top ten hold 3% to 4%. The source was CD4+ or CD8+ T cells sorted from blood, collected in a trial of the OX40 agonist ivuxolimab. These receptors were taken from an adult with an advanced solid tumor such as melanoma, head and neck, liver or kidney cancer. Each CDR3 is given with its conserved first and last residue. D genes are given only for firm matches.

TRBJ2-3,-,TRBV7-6,CASSLFASSTDTQYF
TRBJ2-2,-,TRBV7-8,CASSYPGDTGELFF
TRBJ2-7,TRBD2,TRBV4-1,CASSFGLASNEQYF
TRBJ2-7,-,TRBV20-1,CSARLYYEQYF
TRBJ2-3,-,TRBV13,CASSGPAGLSTDTQYF
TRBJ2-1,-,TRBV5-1,CASSSLANEQFF
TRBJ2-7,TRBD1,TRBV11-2,CASSLSWQGAGEQYF
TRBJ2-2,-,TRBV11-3,CASSLVMSGELFF
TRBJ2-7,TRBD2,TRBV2,CASSEISGGYEQYF
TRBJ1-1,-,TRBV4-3,CASSQDTGSTEAFF
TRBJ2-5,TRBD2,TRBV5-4,CASSLGSGSGGETQYF
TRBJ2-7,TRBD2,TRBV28,CASSLLENSGSGKVQYF
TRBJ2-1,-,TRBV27,CASSPPRGGEQFF
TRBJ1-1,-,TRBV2,CASSEWENTEAFF
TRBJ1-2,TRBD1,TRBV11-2,CASSIGQGGYGYTF
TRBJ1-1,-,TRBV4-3,CASSHYMGNTEAFF
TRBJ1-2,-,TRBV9,CASSVVAANYGYTF
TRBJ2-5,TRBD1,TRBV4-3,CASSQDITLTGGGRETQYF
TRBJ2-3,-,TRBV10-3,CAISEWGTADTQYF
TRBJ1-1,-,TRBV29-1,CSVGGRDTEAFF
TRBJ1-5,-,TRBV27,CASSLSGMGQPQHF
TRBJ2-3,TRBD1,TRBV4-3,CASSPHLLSTGGWTDTQYF
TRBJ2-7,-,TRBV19,CASSIGTGTYEQYF
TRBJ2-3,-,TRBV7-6,CASSHAYLTDTQYF